Listed below are T cell receptor beta chains from one sample, sequenced in a study of cytomegalovirus exposure and HLA in healthy donors. Libraries were prepared by immunoSEQ multiplex PCR; TCRdb keeps only in-frame clonotypes and omits some of them. The sample lists 100,000 to 150,000 clones, roughly 94% occurring once. The sample taken for sequencing was PBMCs. Receptors originate from a woman younger than 35 in good health and CMV-seronegative. Both conserved end residues are part of each CDR3. A D gene is named only where the DNA matches it firmly. Size is omitted from some rows. Given values are once, few, many or a class for expanded clones.

j_gene	v_gene	d_gene	abundance	CDR3nt	CDR3aa
TRBJ2-7	TRBV6-5	-	-	TGTGCCAGCATCAGTACTCTAGCGTACGGCGAGCAGTACTTC	CASISTLAYGEQYF
TRBJ1-6	TRBV7-3	-	-	TGTGCCAGCAGCTTAACCGGGGCCGGGAGGTCACCCCTCCACTTT	CASSLTGAGRSPLHF
TRBJ2-7	TRBV28	-	-	TGTGCCAGCAGTAGCATTAGCTTCACCTACGAGCAGTACTTC	CASSSISFTYEQYF
TRBJ2-3	TRBV5-1	-	once	TGCGCCAGCAGCTCCAAGATAAACAGATTGGTCGGAGATACGCAGTATTTT	CASSSKINRLVGDTQYF
TRBJ2-7	TRBV6-1	-	-	TGTGCCAGCAGTGAAGCTATGGACAACTCCTACGAGCAGTACTTC	CASSEAMDNSYEQYF
TRBJ2-5	TRBV7-6	TRBD2	-	TGTGCCAGCGGGCTTAGCGGGGACATACAAGAGACCCAGTACTTC	CASGLSGDIQETQYF
TRBJ2-7	TRBV18	TRBD1	-	TGTGCCAGCTCACCAGGACAGGTGATTTCCGAGCAGTACTTC	CASSPGQVISEQYF
TRBJ1-1	TRBV4-1	TRBD1	once	TGCGCCAGCAGCCGGACGGGACAGGCGAACACTGAAGCTTTCTTT	CASSRTGQANTEAFF
TRBJ2-2	TRBV27	-	-	TGTGCCAGCTCCAAATTCACCGGGGAGCTGTTTTTT	CASSKFTGELFF
TRBJ2-2	TRBV27	TRBD1	-	TGTGCCAGCAGTCTAGTACAGGGGTACACCGGGGAGCTGTTTTTT	CASSLVQGYTGELFF
TRBJ2-4	TRBV28	-	-	TGTGCCAGCAGTTTATTGACATTTAAACTAGCCAAAAACATTCAGTACTTC	CASSLLTFKLAKNIQYF
TRBJ2-1	TRBV27	TRBD2	-	TGTGCCAGCACCCTCCGTAGCGGGAAACATAAGATATCCTACAATGAGCAGTTCTTC	CASTLRSGKHKISYNEQFF
TRBJ2-3	TRBV11-2	-	-	TGTGCCAGCAGCTTCTCCCCGGGTGGCGGTTCTAGCACAGATACGCAGTATTTT	CASSFSPGGGSSTDTQYF
TRBJ2-7	TRBV18	-	-	TGTGCCAGCTCACCAAACGAGGCGGGCTACGAGCAGTACTTC	CASSPNEAGYEQYF
TRBJ2-2	TRBV5-5	-	-	TGTGCCAGCAGCAGGAAGCGACCCATCGCGAACACCGGGGAGCTGTTTTTT	CASSRKRPIANTGELFF
TRBJ2-1	TRBV7-9	TRBD2	once	TGTGCCAGCAGACCTGGACTAGCTTCCGTCCCTACTGAGCAGTTCTTC	CASRPGLASVPTEQFF
TRBJ1-1	TRBV11-2	-	-	TGTGCCAGCAGCGAAGGGGGAGGGGTAAGGAACACTGAAGCTTTCTTT	CASSEGGGVRNTEAFF
TRBJ2-1	TRBV5-6	TRBD1	-	TGTGCCAGCAGCTTACGGACAGGGGGGCCCTCTTTCTACAATGAGCAGTTCTTC	CASSLRTGGPSFYNEQFF
TRBJ2-5	TRBV19	TRBD1	-	TGTGCCAGTAGTTCCGGGACAGCGCGGGAGACCCAGTACTTC	CASSSGTARETQYF
TRBJ1-2	TRBV6-6	-	-	TGTGCCAGCAGTTACCCCCTGAGGGGGTTGTCCTATGGCTACACCTTC	CASSYPLRGLSYGYTF
TRBJ1-1	TRBV10-3	-	-	TGTGCCATGCGCCCCGCCCCGAACACTGAAGCTTTCTTT	CAMRPAPNTEAFF
TRBJ2-7	TRBV9	TRBD1	-	TGTGCCAGCAGCGTAGGGGCAGGGGGCTACGAGCAGTACTTC	CASSVGAGGYEQYF
TRBJ1-1	TRBV28	TRBD1	-	TGTGCCAGCAAGACCGGGACAGGGGGCGGGGTGAACACTGAAGCTTTCTTT	CASKTGTGGGVNTEAFF
TRBJ1-4	TRBV6-5	-	-	TGTGCCAGCAGTTGGACAGAGGGATCGACTAATGAAAAACTGTTTTTT	CASSWTEGSTNEKLFF
TRBJ2-5	TRBV2	-	-	TGTGCCAGCGGTCAGGAAGAGACCCAGTACTTC	CASGQEETQYF
TRBJ2-7	TRBV28	-	once	TGTGCCAGCAGCCCCGCAGGGTATTCCTACGAGCAGTACTTC	CASSPAGYSYEQYF
TRBJ1-5	TRBV5-6	TRBD1	-	TGTGCCAGCAGCACCGGTACAGGGGGCAGATATCAGCCCCAGCATTTT	CASSTGTGGRYQPQHF
TRBJ2-7	TRBV5-4	-	-	TGTGCCAGCAGCAGAAAAACAGGGTTTTTGTCCTACGAGCAGTACTTC	CASSRKTGFLSYEQYF
TRBJ1-1	TRBV29-1	TRBD1	-	TGCAGCGTTTCTTTACAGGGGACTTTGAACACTGAAGCTTTCTTT	CSVSLQGTLNTEAFF
TRBJ2-5	TRBV6-1	-	once	TGTGCCAGCAGTCCGGGGTACCAAGAGACCCAGTACTTC	CASSPGYQETQYF
TRBJ2-7	TRBV6-1	-	-	TGTGCCAGCACCAGGGTAGGGACCTACGAGCAGTACTTC	CASTRVGTYEQYF
TRBJ2-5	TRBV7-9	TRBD2	-	TGTGCCAGCAGCCCCGGACTAGCGGGGGGGCGAGAGACCCAGTACTTC	CASSPGLAGGRETQYF
TRBJ2-1	TRBV5-1	-	-	TGCGCCAGCAGCTTAACCGCTACTCTAGTAGGCAATGAGCAGTTCTTC	CASSLTATLVGNEQFF
TRBJ2-1	TRBV15	TRBD1	-	TGTGCCACGGCTGAGACAGGGACCTACAATGAGCAGTTCTTC	CATAETGTYNEQFF
TRBJ2-1	TRBV30	TRBD2	-	TGTTCTAGCGGGAGAGGGAATGAGCAGTTCTTC	CSSGRGNEQFF
TRBJ2-7	TRBV2	-	-	TGTGCCAGCATGCGGCCATACGAGCAGTACTTC	CASMRPYEQYF
TRBJ1-1	TRBV7-2	-	-	TGTGCCAGCAGCTGGGGATTTGGGGCACGGACTGAAGCTTTCTTT	CASSWGFGARTEAFF
TRBJ2-7	TRBV6-5	TRBD2	-	TGTGCCAGCAGATCATTTGCGGGAGGACCGTACGAGCAGTACTTC	CASRSFAGGPYEQYF
TRBJ2-1	TRBV5-1	TRBD2	-	TGCGCCAGCAGCGACGGACTAGTCTACAATGAGCAGTTCTTC	CASSDGLVYNEQFF
TRBJ2-7	TRBV7-9	TRBD1	-	TGTGCCAGCACCACCTCCGGGACAGGGGCCTACGAGCAGTACTTC	CASTTSGTGAYEQYF
TRBJ1-1	TRBV19	-	once	TGTGCCAGTAGTATAGTAACAGGGAACACTGAAGCTTTCTTT	CASSIVTGNTEAFF
TRBJ1-1	TRBV19	-	-	TGTGCCAGTAACCCCCAGGTGAACACTGAAGCTTTCTTT	CASNPQVNTEAFF
TRBJ2-1	TRBV5-4	TRBD1	-	TGTGCCAGCAGCTTGGTACAGGGGGCAAGGAGGGAGCAGTTCTTC	CASSLVQGARREQFF
TRBJ2-5	TRBV5-1	-	-	TGCGCCAGCAGACGACAGGCCTCCCAAGAGACCCAGTACTTC	CASRRQASQETQYF
TRBJ2-7	TRBV6-5	-	few	TGTGCCAGCAGTTATCACGGGGCCTACGAGCAGTACTTC	CASSYHGAYEQYF